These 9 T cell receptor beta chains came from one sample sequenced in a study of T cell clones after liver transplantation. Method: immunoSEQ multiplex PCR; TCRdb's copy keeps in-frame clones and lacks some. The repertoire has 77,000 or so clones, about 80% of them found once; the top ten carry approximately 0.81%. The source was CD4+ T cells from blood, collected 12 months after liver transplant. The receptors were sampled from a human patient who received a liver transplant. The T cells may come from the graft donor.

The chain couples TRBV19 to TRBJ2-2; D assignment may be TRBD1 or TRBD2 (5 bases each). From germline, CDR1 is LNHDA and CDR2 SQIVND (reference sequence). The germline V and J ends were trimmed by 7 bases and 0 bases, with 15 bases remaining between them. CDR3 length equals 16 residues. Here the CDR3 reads CASTKVWGTNTGELFF. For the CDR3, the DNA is TGTGCCAGTACCAAGGTATGGGGGACGAACACCGGGGAGCTGTTTTTT. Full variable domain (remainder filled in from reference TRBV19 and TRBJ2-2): DGGITQSPKYLFRKEGQNVTLSCEQNLNHDAMYWYRQDPGQGLRLIYYSQIVNDFQKGDIAEGYSVSREKKESFPLTVTSAQKNPTAFYLCASTKVWGTNTGELFFGEGSRLTVL.

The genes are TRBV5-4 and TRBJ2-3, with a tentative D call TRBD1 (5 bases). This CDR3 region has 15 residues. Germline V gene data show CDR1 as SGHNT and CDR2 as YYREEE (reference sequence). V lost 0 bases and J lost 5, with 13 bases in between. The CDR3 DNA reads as TGTGCCAGCAGCTTGGGGGGCGATGGGGTAGATACGCAGTATTTT. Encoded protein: CASSLGGDGVDTQYF.

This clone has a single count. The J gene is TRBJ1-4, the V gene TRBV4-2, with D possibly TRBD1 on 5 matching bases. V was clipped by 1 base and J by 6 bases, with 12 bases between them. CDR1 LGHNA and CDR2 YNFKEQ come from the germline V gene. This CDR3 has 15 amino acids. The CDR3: CASSQGPGGHEKLFF. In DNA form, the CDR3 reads TGTGCCAGCAGCCAAGGGCCGGGGGGACATGAAAAACTGTTTTTT.

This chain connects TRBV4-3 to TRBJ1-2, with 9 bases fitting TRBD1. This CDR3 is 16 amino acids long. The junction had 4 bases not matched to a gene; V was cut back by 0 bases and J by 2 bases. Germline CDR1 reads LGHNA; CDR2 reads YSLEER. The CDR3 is CASSQDAGTGNYGYTF. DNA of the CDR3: TGCGCCAGCAGCCAAGATGCCGGGACAGGGAACTATGGCTACACCTTC.

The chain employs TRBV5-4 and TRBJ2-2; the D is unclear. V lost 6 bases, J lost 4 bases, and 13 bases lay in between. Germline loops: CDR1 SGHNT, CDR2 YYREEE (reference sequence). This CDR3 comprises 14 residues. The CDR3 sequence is CASTRRAGTGELFF. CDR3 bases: TGTGCCAGCACCCGACGGGCCGGCACCGGGGAGCTGTTTTTT.

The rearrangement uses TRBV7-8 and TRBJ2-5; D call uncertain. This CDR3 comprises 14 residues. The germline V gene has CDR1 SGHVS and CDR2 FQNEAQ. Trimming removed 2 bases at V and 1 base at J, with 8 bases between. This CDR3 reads CASSLIYPQETQYF. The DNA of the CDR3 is TGTGCCAGCAGCTTAATTTACCCCCAAGAGACCCAGTACTTC. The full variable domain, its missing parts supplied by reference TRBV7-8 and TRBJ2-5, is GAGVSQSPRYKVAKRGQDVALRCDPISGHVSLFWYQQALGQGPEFLTYFQNEAQLDKSGLPSDRFFAERPEGSVSTLKIQRTQQEDSAVYLCASSLIYPQETQYFGPGTRLLVL.

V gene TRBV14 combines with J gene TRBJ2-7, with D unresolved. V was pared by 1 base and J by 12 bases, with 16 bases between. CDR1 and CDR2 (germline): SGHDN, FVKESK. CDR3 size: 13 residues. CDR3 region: CASSQGDGRAPYF. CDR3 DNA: TGTGCCAGCAGCCAAGGAGACGGAAGGGCGCCGTACTTC. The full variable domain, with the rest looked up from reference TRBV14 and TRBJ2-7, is EAGVTQFPSHSVIEKGQTVTLRCDPISGHDNLYWYRRVMGKEIKFLLHFVKESKQDESGMPNNRFLAERTGGTYSTLKVQPAELEDSGVYFCASSQGDGRAPYFGPGTRLTVT.

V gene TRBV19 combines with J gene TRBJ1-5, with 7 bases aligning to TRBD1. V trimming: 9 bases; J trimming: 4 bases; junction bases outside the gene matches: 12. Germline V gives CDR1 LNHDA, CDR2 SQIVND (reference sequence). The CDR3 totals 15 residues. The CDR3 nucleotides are TGTGCCAGCCATCCGGGACACAGGGGTAATCAGCCCCAGCATTTT. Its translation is CASHPGHRGNQPQHF. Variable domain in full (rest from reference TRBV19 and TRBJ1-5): DGGITQSPKYLFRKEGQNVTLSCEQNLNHDAMYWYRQDPGQGLRLIYYSQIVNDFQKGDIAEGYSVSREKKESFPLTVTSAQKNPTAFYLCASHPGHRGNQPQHFGDGTRLSIL.

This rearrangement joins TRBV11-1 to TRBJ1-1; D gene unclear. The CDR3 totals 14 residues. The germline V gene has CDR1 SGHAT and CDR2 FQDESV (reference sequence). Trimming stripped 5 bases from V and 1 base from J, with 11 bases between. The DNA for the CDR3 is TGTGCCAGCAGCCTCCAAGGTGGGAACACTGAAGCTTTCTTT. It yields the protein CASSLQGGNTEAFF.